The 8 T cell receptor beta chains below were found in one sample sequenced in a study of T cell changes during pregnancy in multiple sclerosis. The data were produced by immunoSEQ multiplex PCR, yet TCRdb's version contains in-frame clones alone and is incomplete. In the table there are tens of thousands of clones, over 80% of which are singletons. Sequencing was performed on CD4+ T cells from peripheral blood mononuclear cells, taken in the third trimester of pregnancy. These receptors originate from a female donor with multiple sclerosis, enrolled in a pregnancy study.

This chain links TRBV18 with TRBJ2-3; 7 nucleotides agree with TRBD1. CDR1 is KGHSH and CDR2 is LQKENI in the germline V gene. The V and J ends lost 5 bases and 3 bases, in that order; junction bases with no gene match: 11. This CDR3 has 16 amino acids. The CDR3 DNA reads TGTGCCAGCTCATCGCGGTCAGGGGGTGGAACAGATACGCAGTATTTT. This translates into CASSSRSGGGTDTQYF.

This chain uses TRBV5-1 with TRBJ2-3; 9 positions match TRBD2. V lost 4 bases, J lost 0 bases, and 3 bases stayed unmatched. CDR3 length: 15 residues. Germline V gene sequence: CDR1 SGHRS, CDR2 YFSETQ. The chain's CDR3 is CASSRLAVSTDTQYF. The CDR3 bases are TGCGCCAGCAGCCGACTAGCGGTTAGCACAGATACGCAGTATTTT.

This clone appeared once. The chain combines TRBV11-3 with TRBJ2-1; 9 bases map to TRBD2. Germline V lookup: CDR1 SGHNT, CDR2 YENEEA. The CDR3 contains 13 residues. The V segment lost 7 bases and the J segment 8 bases; nucleotides outside the gene matches: 6. CDR3 residues: CASKAGGADEQFF. DNA for the CDR3: TGTGCCAGCAAGGCGGGAGGGGCTGATGAGCAGTTCTTC.

There are a few counts of this clone. The chain joins TRBV30 to TRBJ2-7, with TRBD2 as a possible D gene (7 bases). The CDR3 length is 14 residues. V lost 3 bases to trimming and J lost 5 bases, with 17 bases between them. Per germline, CDR1 GTSNPN and CDR2 SVGIG (reference sequence). The CDR3 here is CAWRQTGTIHEQYF. The CDR3 DNA sequence: TGTGCCTGGAGGCAAACAGGGACTATCCACGAGCAGTACTTC.

This chain links TRBV7-8 with TRBJ1-4; the match to TRBD1 covers 7 bases. Trimming at V came to 3 bases and at J to 8 bases, leaving 12 bases not matched to a gene. The CDR3 sequence is 16 residues long. Per germline, CDR1 SGHVS and CDR2 FQNEAQ. CDR3 amino acids: CASSFSLDRSGEKLFF. The CDR3 DNA follows: TGTGCCAGCAGCTTTTCCCTGGACAGGAGCGGGGAAAAACTGTTTTTT.

V gene TRBV19 combines with J gene TRBJ2-1, with D possibly TRBD1 on 6 matching bases. Trimming took 5 bases from V and 0 from J, leaving 11 bases between them. CDR1 is LNHDA, CDR2 SQIVND, per germline (reference sequence). The CDR3 is made up of 15 amino acids. CDR3 region: CASSLDSFSYNEQFF. The CDR3 DNA sequence: TGTGCCAGTAGTTTGGACAGCTTCTCCTACAATGAGCAGTTCTTC.

This rearrangement joins TRBV9 to TRBJ2-1, with 7 bases lining up with TRBD1. Germline loops: CDR1 SGDLS, CDR2 YYNGEE. This CDR3 region has 15 residues. Trimming took 3 bases from V and 4 from J; bases not matched to a gene: 7. As DNA, the CDR3 is TGTGCCAGCAGCGGGGGATCAGGGGGTTACAATGAGCAGTTCTTC. Protein product: CASSGGSGGYNEQFF.

The chain employs TRBV11-2 and TRBJ2-7; TRBD2 agrees at 14 bases. Germline V gene sequence: CDR1 SGHAT, CDR2 FQNNGV. V was clipped by 2 bases and J by 6 bases; unmatched bases: 15. CDR3 length: 19 residues. The CDR3 sequence: CASSLRTPGSGTSGSEQYF. CDR3 DNA sequence: TGTGCCAGCAGCTTAAGAACCCCGGGCTCCGGGACTAGCGGGAGCGAGCAGTACTTC.